One sample yielded the 14 T cell receptor beta chains listed below, sequenced in a study of T cell repertoires in cytomegalovirus infection. A single record per CDR3 protein comes from TCRdb applying MiXCR to the reads. Here the sample spans 200,000 to 250,000 distinct CDR3 sequences, around two fifths being singletons. Their antigen targets remain unknown. This material consisted of CD8+ T cells from cultured PBMCs, taken from culture after CMV antigen stimulation. These receptors came from a human donor in good health (CMV status not recorded). Some clones in this sample may be carry-over from other donors' samples.

This clonotype was counted only a few times. This chain connects TRBV11-3 to TRBJ2-1; TRBD2 aligns across 8 bases. The V gene's germline CDR1 is SGHNT and CDR2 YENEEA. The CDR3 is made up of 17 amino acids. The V gene end was trimmed by 1 base and the J gene end by 2 bases; junction bases not matched to a gene: 7. The CDR3 DNA sequence: TGTGCCAGCAGCTTAGTCGGCCTAGCGGGCGCCTACAATGAGCAGTTCTTC. Residues: CASSLVGLAGAYNEQFF.

The chain links TRBV10-3 to TRBJ1-2; TRBD1 is a possible D gene (6 bases). The CDR3 has 12 amino acids. CDR1 is ENHRY and CDR2 is SYGVKD in the germline V gene. V lost 8 bases and J 5 bases, leaving 12 bases between the germline ends. The CDR3 DNA follows: TGTGCCATCTACGGGGGCATGTATGGCTACACCTTC. This codes for CAIYGGMYGYTF.

The J gene is TRBJ2-7, the V gene TRBV15; 10 positions match TRBD1. This CDR3 is 17 amino acids long. The germline V gene encodes CDR1 LNHNV and CDR2 YYDKDF (reference sequence). V shed 4 bases and J 3 bases; nucleotides not matched to a gene: 12. CDR3 sequence: CATSIVPGQGKGYEQYF. CDR3 nucleotides: TGTGCCACCAGCATTGTCCCGGGACAGGGGAAAGGCTACGAGCAGTACTTC.

This clonotype has just a few counts. The chain carries TRBV28 and TRBJ2-5, with D hard to call. The CDR3 is 11 amino acids. Trimming took off 4 bases at V and 5 bases at J, with 5 bases between the two ends. Germline V gene data show CDR1 as MDHEN and CDR2 as SYDVKM. The CDR3 bases are TGTGCCAGCAGTTCCTCCGAGACCCAGTACTTC. This translates into CASSSSETQYF.

This chain links TRBV7-9 with TRBJ1-1; 7 bases align to TRBD1. The CDR3 runs 15 residues. The V gene's germline CDR1 is SEHNR and CDR2 FQNEAQ (reference sequence). J was trimmed by 0 bases and V by 6 bases; bases with no gene match: 7. The CDR3 nucleotides read TGTGCCAGCAGACCTAAAACAGGGGTGAACACTGAAGCTTTCTTT. Translated, it gives CASRPKTGVNTEAFF.

The V gene is TRBV28, the J gene TRBJ2-5; possible D gene TRBD2, 7 bases. The CDR3 covers 17 residues. Germline V gene sequence: CDR1 MDHEN, CDR2 SYDVKM. The V end lost 6 bases, the J end lost 1 base, and 21 bases lay between the germline ends. Here the CDR3 reads CASRALGGAPLQETQYF. Written as DNA, the CDR3 is TGTGCCAGCAGGGCTTTGGGGGGGGCTCCCCTCCAAGAGACCCAGTACTTC. Full variable domain (outside the CDR3, taken from reference TRBV28 and TRBJ2-5): DVKVTQSSRYLVKRTGEKVFLECVQDMDHENMFWYRQDPGLGLRLIYFSYDVKMKEKGDIPEGYSVSREKKERFSLILESASTNQTSMYLCASRALGGAPLQETQYFGPGTRLLVL.

The chain carries TRBV7-9 and TRBJ2-7; D is undetermined. Germline CDR1 and CDR2: SEHNR and FQNEAQ (reference sequence). V was pared by 6 bases and J by 6 bases, with 15 bases between. CDR3 length equals 13 residues. The CDR3 bases are TGTGCCAGCAGACCGCTAGAGGCCCGCGAGCAGTACTTC. It specifies CASRPLEAREQYF.

The V and J genes are TRBV19 and TRBJ2-2; no definite D call. Germline V lookup: CDR1 LNHDA, CDR2 SQIVND (reference sequence). Deletions cut 1 base from V and 2 bases from J, with 11 bases between. This CDR3 has 16 residues. The CDR3 DNA sequence: TGTGCCAGTAGTATAGCCGGACGGAGAAACACCGGGGAGCTGTTTTTT. It is translated as CASSIAGRRNTGELFF.

This chain uses TRBV11-2 with TRBJ2-7; D remains unclear. CDR3 length equals 13 residues. The V gene lost 1 base and the J gene lost 4 bases, with 8 bases spanning the gap. The germline V gene has CDR1 SGHAT and CDR2 FQNNGV. Here the CDR3 reads CASSLGVGYEQYF. The CDR3 region has the DNA TGTGCCAGCAGCTTAGGGGTTGGATACGAGCAGTACTTC.

This chain links TRBV6-1 with TRBJ2-1; D unclear. V lost 1 base to trimming and J lost 8 bases, with 18 bases between them. This CDR3 has 16 residues. From germline, CDR1 is MNHNS and CDR2 SASEGT. The CDR3 nucleotides are TGTGCCAGCAGTGAAGACCCCCGAGGATTTTACTATGAGCAGTTCTTC. Encoded protein: CASSEDPRGFYYEQFF.

The gene calls are TRBV20-1 and TRBJ2-7; 8 nucleotides agree with TRBD1. The ends lost 0 bases at V and 6 bases at J; junction bases unmatched: 10. CDR1 and CDR2 from the germline V gene are DFQATT and SNEGSKA (reference sequence). The CDR3 is 15 amino acids. The CDR3 bases are TGCAGTGCTAGAGACGTGACAGGGGAGGTGCTCGAGCAGTACTTC. Translated, it gives CSARDVTGEVLEQYF.

This clonotype was counted between two and nine times. One junction end disagrees with the germline gene, perhaps due to a read error. The chain links TRBV5-4 to TRBJ2-1, with D possibly TRBD1 on 6 matching bases. The CDR3 runs 14 residues. From germline, CDR1 is SGHNT and CDR2 YYREEE (reference sequence). The CDR3 spells CASSLWDKYNEHFF. CDR3 nucleotide sequence: TGTGCCAGCAGCTTGTGGGACAAATACAATGAGCATTTCTTC.

Only a few counts were recorded for this clonotype. This chain links TRBV7-6 with TRBJ1-1; no definite D call. The CDR3 runs to 13 residues. The V end was cut by 6 bases, the J end by 0 bases, with 8 bases between. CDR1 SGHVS and CDR2 FNYEAQ come from the germline V gene. CDR3: CASRDGLNTEAFF. The CDR3 DNA follows: TGTGCCAGCAGAGACGGATTGAACACTGAAGCTTTCTTT.

This clonotype was seen more than once but under ten times. The chain uses TRBV27 and TRBJ2-3; TRBD2 matches at 13 bases. Trimming took 5 bases from V and 0 from J; bases not matched to a gene: 8. The CDR3 consists of 18 residues. Looked up from germline, CDR1 is MNHEY and CDR2 is SMNVEV (reference sequence). The CDR3 is CASSVTSGRPPSTDTQYF. The CDR3 DNA sequence: TGTGCCAGCAGTGTGACTAGCGGGAGGCCTCCTAGCACAGATACGCAGTATTTT.